Detailed here is one T cell receptor (beta chain). The antigen is not known. A much larger clone differs by one base, so this may be a read error. A template switching step contributed a universal primer site, while unique molecular identifiers were present in the cDNA. TCRdb analysed the 5' RACE reads with MiXCR anew, one entry per CDR3 protein. The sample shows some 260,000 distinct CDR3 sequences, over 13% of them seen only once. The data belong to a study of identical twins. Overall study results and limits: When twins shared out-of-frame alpha sequences, those sequences had excess low generation probability. Recombination models fit unrelated individuals' TCR alpha sharing but underestimated twins'.

In germline, CDR1 is SGHAT, CDR2 FQNNGV. The length of the CDR3 is 17 residues. The TCR originated in a woman aged 18 to 35 in good health. Material for sequencing was memory (CD45RO+) T cells sorted from blood. The V gene is TRBV11-2, the J gene TRBJ2-2; the D gene is possibly TRBD2 (5 bases). CDR3 DNA sequence: TGTGCCAGCAGCTTAGAATTGACAACTATAAACACCGGGGTGCTGTTTTTT. This gives the protein CASSLELTTINTGVLFF.